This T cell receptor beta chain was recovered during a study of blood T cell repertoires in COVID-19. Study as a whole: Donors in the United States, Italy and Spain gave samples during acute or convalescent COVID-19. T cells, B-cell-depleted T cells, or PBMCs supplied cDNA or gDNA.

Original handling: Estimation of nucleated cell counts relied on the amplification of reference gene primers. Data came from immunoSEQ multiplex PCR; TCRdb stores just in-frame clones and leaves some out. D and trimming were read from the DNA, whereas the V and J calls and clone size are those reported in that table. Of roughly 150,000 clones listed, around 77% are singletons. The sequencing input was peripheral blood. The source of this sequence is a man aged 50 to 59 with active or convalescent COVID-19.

CDR3 nucleotide sequence: TGTGCCAGTAGTCCTCTCCTACAGGGGAGAGCTGGGGCCAACGTCCTGACTTTC. Its translation is CASSPLLQGRAGANVLTF. The V gene is TRBV19, the J gene TRBJ2-6, with 7 nucleotides matching TRBD1. Trimming removed 5 bases from V and 2 bases from J; junction bases left unmatched: 12. This CDR3 contains 18 residues. Germline CDR1 LNHDA, CDR2 SQIVND (reference sequence).